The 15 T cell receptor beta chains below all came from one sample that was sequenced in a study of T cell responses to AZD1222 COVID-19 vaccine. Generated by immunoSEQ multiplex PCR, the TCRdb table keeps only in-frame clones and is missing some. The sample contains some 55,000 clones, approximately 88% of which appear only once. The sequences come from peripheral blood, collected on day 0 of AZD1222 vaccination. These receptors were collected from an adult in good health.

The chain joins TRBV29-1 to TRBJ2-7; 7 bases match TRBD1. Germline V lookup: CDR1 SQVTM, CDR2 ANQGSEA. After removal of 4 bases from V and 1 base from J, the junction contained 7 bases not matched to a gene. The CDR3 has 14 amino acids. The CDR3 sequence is CSVATGYPSYEQYF. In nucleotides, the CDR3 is TGCAGCGTTGCGACAGGGTATCCATCCTACGAGCAGTACTTC.

CDR3 residues: CASSVLGWTSGINEQFF. The CDR3 DNA sequence: TGTGCCAGCAGCGTTCTGGGATGGACTAGCGGGATTAATGAGCAGTTCTTC. V usage is TRBV27 and J usage is TRBJ2-1, with 12 bases lining up with TRBD2. With V trimmed by 6 bases and J by 7 bases, 13 bases remained unmatched. Germline V gives CDR1 MNHEY, CDR2 SMNVEV (reference sequence). The CDR3 runs 17 residues.

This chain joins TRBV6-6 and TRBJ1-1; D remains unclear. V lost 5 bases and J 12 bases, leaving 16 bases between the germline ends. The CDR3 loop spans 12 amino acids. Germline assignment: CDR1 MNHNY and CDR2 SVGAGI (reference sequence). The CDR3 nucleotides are TGTGCCAGCAGTCCCCCGGTGGGCGTTCCTTTCTTT. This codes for CASSPPVGVPFF.

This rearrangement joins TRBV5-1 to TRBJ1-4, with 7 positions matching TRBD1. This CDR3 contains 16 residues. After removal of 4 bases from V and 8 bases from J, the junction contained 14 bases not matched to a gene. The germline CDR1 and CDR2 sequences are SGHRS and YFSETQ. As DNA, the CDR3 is TGCGCCAGCAGCGACCCCGGACAGGTCGGTGGGGAAAAACTGTTTTTT. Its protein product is CASSDPGQVGGEKLFF.

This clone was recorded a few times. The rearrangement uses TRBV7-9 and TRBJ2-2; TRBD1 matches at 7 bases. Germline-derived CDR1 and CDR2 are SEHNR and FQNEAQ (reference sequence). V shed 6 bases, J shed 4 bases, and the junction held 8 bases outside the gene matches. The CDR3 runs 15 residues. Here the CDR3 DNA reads TGTGCCAGCAGTGAGAGGACAGGCCGCACCGGGGAGCTGTTTTTT. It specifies CASSERTGRTGELFF.

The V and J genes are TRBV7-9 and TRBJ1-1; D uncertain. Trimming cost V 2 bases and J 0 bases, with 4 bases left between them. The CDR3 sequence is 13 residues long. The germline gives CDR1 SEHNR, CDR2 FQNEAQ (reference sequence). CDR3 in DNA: TGTGCCAGCAGCTTATCAGTGAACACTGAAGCTTTCTTT. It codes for CASSLSVNTEAFF.

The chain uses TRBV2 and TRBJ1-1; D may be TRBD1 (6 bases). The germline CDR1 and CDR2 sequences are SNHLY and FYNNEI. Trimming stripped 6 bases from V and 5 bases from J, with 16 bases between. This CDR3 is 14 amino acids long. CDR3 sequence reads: CASSLTGARTEAFF. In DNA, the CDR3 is TGTGCCAGCAGCCTCACGGGGGCTAGGACTGAAGCTTTCTTT.

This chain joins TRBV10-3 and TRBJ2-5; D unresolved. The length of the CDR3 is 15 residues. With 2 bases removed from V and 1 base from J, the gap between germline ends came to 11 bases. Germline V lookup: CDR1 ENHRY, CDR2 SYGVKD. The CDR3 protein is CAISEPLGGQETQYF. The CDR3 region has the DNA TGTGCCATCAGTGAGCCACTGGGCGGCCAAGAGACCCAGTACTTC.

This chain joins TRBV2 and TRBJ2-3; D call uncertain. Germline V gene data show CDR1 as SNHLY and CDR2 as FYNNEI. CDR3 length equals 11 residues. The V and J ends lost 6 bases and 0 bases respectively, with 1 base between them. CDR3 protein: CASRSTDTQYF. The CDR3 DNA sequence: TGTGCCAGCAGGAGCACAGATACGCAGTATTTT.

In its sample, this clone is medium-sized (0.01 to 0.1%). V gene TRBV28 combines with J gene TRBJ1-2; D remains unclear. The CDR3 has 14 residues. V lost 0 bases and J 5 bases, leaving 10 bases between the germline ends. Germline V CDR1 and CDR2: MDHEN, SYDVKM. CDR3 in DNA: TGTGCCAGCAGTTTATGGGGAGCCAAATATGGCTACACCTTC. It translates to CASSLWGAKYGYTF.

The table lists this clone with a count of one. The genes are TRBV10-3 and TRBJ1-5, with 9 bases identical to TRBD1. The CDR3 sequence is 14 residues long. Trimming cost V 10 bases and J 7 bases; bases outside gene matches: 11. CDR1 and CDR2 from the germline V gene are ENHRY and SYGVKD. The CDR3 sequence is CATDRGLKGQPQHF. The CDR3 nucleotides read TGTGCCACGGACAGGGGCCTAAAGGGGCAGCCCCAGCATTTT.

CDR3: CASSFRARTGETQYF. The CDR3, as DNA: TGTGCCAGCAGCTTCAGGGCAAGGACAGGGGAGACCCAGTACTTC. The gene calls are TRBV5-6 and TRBJ2-5; TRBD1 agrees at 8 bases. The germline CDR1 and CDR2 sequences are SGHDT and YYEEEE. V shed 2 bases, J shed 5 bases, and the junction held 8 bases outside the gene matches. This CDR3 has 15 amino acids.

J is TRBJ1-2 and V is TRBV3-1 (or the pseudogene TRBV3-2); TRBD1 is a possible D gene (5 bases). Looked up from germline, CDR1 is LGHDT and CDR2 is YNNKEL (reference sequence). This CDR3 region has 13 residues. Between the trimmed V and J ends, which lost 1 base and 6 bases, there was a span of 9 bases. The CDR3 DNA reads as TGTGCCAGCAGCCAAGTCAGGGCGAATGGCTACACCTTC. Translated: CASSQVRANGYTF.

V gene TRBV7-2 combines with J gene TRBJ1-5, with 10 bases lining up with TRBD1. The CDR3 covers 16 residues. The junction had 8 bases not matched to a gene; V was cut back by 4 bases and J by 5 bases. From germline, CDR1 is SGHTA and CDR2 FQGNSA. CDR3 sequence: CASSSAPGQGYQPQHF. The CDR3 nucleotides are TGTGCCAGCAGCTCCGCCCCGGGACAGGGGTATCAGCCCCAGCATTTT.

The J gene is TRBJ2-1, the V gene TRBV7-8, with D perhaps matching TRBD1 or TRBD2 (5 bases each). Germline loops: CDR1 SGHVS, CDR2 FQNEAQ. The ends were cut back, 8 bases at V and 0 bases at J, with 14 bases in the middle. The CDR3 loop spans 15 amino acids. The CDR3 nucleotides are TGTGCCAGCCCCCCTGAGGGGTTCTCCTACAATGAGCAGTTCTTC. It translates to CASPPEGFSYNEQFF.